This T cell receptor beta chain was sequenced in a study of blood T cell repertoires in COVID-19. The overall study: The analysed material was cDNA or gDNA that came from T cells, B-cell-depleted T cells, or PBMCs.

Participants were aged 18 to 89 years from some 24 US areas. Categorization into cohorts depended on clinical history that participants reported. The authors' processing: Reference gene primer amplification yielded estimated nucleated cell counts. The repertoire was sequenced with immunoSEQ multiplex PCR; TCRdb's copy has only in-frame clones and lacks some. V, J and clone size derive from that table, while D and trimming were established from the DNA sequence. Among around 250,000 clones, 85% were seen once, and the ten largest hold 5% to 8%. This CDR3 region has 13 residues. Between the trimmed V and J ends, which lost 2 bases and 2 bases, there was a span of 5 bases. Germline CDR1 reads SGHDT; CDR2 reads YYEEEE.

Sequencing was done on a sample of PBMCs or T cells enriched from blood (not recorded which). The clonotype comes from a woman between 50 and 59 years old who had been exposed to COVID-19. V is TRBV5-6 and J is TRBJ1-3; TRBD1 might be the D (5 bases). The CDR3: CASSLGAGNTIYF. CDR3 DNA sequence: TGTGCCAGCAGCTTAGGGGCTGGAAACACCATATATTTT.